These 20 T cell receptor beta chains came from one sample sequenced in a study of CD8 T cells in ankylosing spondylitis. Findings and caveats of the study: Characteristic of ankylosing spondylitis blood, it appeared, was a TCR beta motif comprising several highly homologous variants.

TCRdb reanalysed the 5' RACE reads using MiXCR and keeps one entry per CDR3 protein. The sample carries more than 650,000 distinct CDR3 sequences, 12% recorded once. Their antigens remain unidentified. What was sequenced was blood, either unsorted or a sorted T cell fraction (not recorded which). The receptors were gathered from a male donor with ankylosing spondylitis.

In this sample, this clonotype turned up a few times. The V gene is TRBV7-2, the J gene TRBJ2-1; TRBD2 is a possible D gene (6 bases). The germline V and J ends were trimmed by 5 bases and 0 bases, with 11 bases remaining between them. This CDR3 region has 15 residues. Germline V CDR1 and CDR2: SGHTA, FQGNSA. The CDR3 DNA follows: TGTGCCAGCAGCCCAATAGCGGCCTCCTACAATGAGCAGTTCTTC. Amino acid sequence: CASSPIAASYNEQFF.

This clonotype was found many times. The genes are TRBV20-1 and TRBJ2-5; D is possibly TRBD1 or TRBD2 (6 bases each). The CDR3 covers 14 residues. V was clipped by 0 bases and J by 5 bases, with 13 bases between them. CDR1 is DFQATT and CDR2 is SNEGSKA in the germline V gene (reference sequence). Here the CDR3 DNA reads TGCAGTGCTAGAGATGGCAGGGGAGGTGAGACCCAGTACTTC. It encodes CSARDGRGGETQYF.

For the CDR3, the DNA is TGTGCCAGCAGGAGGGAGAGACAGGGGCTTCTCATGAACACTGAAGCTTTCTTT. Residues: CASRRERQGLLMNTEAFF. The rearrangement links TRBV12-3 or TRBV12-4 to TRBJ1-1, with 8 bases identical to TRBD1. The CDR3 extends over 18 amino acids. The V gene end was trimmed by 6 bases and the J gene end by 0 bases; junction bases not matched to a gene: 15.

Here the CDR3 DNA reads TGCGCCAGCAGCTTGGACAAAGTCATTCAGTACTTC. It codes for CASSLDKVIQYF. The V call is TRBV5-1, the J call TRBJ2-4, with D unclear. Germline V gene lookup returns CDR1 SGHRS and CDR2 YFSETQ. V lost 0 bases and J 9 bases, leaving 7 bases between the germline ends. The length of the CDR3 is 12 residues.

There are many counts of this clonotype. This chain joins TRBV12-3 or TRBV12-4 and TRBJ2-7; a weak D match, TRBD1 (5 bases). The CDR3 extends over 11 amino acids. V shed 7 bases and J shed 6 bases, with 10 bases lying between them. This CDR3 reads CASNPGAEQYF. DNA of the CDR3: TGTGCCAGCAACCCTGGGGCCGAGCAGTACTTC.

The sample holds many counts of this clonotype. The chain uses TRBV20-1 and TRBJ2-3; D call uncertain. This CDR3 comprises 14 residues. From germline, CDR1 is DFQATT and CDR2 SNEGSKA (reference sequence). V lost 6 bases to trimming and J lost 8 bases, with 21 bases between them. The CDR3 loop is CSAPAQYGVGTQYF. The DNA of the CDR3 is TGCAGTGCCCCCGCGCAGTACGGCGTGGGTACGCAGTATTTT.

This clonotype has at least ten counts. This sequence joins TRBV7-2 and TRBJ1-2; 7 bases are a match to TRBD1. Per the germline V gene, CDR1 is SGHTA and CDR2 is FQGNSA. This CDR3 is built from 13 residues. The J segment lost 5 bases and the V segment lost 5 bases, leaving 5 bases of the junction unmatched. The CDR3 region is CASSPRTGYGYTF. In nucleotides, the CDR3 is TGTGCCAGCAGCCCGCGGACAGGATATGGCTACACCTTC. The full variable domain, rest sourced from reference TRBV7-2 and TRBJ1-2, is GAGVSQSPSNKVTEKGKDVELRCDPISGHTALYWYRQSLGQGLEFLIYFQGNSAPDKSGLPSDRFSAERTGGSVSTLTIQRTQQEDSAVYLCASSPRTGYGYTFGSGTRLTVV.

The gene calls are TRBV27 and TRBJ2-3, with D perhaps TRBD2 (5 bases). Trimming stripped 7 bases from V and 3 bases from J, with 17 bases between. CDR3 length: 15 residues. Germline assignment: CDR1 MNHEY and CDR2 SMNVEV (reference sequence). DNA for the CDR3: TGTGCCAGCACCTCTGGGGTAGAGGGAACAGATACGCAGTATTTT. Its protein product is CASTSGVEGTDTQYF.

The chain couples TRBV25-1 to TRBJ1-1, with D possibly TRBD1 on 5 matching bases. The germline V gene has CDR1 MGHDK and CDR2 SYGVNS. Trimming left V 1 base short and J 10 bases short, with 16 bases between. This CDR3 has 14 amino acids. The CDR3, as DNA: TGTGCCAGCAGTGAATTGAATGGGGGAGCAGGAGCTTTCTTT. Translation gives CASSELNGGAGAFF.

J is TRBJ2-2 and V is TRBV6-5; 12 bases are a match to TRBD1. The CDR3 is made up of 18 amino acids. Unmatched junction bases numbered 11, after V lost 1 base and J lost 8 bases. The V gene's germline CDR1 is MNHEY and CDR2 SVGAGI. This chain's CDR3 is CASSYYPPGQGASGELFF. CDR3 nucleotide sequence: TGTGCCAGCAGTTACTACCCTCCGGGACAGGGGGCGTCAGGGGAGCTGTTTTTT.

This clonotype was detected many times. CDR3 amino acids: CSARLGGYGYTF. In nucleotides, the CDR3 is TGCAGTGCTAGATTGGGGGGTTATGGCTACACCTTC. This sequence joins TRBV20-1 and TRBJ1-2, with D possibly being TRBD1 (5 bases). CDR3 length: 12 amino acids. Trimming stripped 2 bases from V and 5 bases from J, with 9 bases between. Germline lookup yields CDR1 DFQATT and CDR2 SNEGSKA (reference sequence).

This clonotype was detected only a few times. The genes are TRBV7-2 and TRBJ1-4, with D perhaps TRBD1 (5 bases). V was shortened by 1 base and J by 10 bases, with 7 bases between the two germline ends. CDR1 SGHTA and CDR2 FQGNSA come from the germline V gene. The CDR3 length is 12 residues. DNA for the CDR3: TGTGCCAGCAGCTTAGACGGGGGAAAACTGTTTTTT. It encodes CASSLDGGKLFF.

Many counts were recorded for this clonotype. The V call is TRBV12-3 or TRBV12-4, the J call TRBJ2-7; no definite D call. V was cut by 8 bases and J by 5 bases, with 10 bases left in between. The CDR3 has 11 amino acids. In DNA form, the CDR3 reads TGTGCCAGCGCTGGGTGGAACGAGCAGTACTTC. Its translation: CASAGWNEQYF.

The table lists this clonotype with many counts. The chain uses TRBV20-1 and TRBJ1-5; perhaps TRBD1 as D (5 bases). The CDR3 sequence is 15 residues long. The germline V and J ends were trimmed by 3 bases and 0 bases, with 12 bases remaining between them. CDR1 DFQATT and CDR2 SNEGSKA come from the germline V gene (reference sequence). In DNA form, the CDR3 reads TGCAGTGCTAGTGACAGCCTTTATAGCAATCAGCCCCAGCATTTT. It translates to CSASDSLYSNQPQHF.

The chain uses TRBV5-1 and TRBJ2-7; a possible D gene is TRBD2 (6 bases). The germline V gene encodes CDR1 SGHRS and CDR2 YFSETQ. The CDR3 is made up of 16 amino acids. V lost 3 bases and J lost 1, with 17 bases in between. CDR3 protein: CASSYEPSEMSYEQYF. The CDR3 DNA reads TGCGCCAGCAGCTACGAACCTAGCGAAATGTCCTACGAGCAGTACTTC.

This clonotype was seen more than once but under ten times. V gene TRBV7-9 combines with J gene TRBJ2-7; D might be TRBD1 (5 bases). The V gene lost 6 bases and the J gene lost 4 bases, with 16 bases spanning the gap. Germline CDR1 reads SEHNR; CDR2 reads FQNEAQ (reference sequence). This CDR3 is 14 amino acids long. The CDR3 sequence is CASSRTPAPYEQYF. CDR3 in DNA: TGTGCCAGCAGTAGGACACCCGCACCGTACGAGCAGTACTTC.

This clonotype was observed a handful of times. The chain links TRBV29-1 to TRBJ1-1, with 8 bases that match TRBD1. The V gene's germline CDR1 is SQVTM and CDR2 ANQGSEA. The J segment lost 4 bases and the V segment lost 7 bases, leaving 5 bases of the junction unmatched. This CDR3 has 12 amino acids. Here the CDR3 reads CSAGQGSTEAFF. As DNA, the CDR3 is TGCAGCGCCGGACAGGGAAGCACTGAAGCTTTCTTT.

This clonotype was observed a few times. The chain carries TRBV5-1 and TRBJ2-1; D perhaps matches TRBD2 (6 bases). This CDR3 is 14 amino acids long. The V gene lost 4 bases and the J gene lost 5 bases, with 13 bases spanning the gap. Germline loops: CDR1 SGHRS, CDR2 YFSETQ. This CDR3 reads CASSLTGRNNEQFF. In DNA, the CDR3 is TGCGCCAGCAGCCTGACCGGGAGAAACAATGAGCAGTTCTTC.

Here the CDR3 reads CSVIGSGFYSNQPQHF. The CDR3 DNA follows: TGCAGTGTAATTGGGTCGGGGTTCTATAGCAATCAGCCCCAGCATTTT. The V gene is TRBV20-1, the J gene TRBJ1-5; D gene unclear. This CDR3 region has 16 residues. V was cut by 7 bases and J by 0 bases, with 19 bases left in between. In germline, CDR1 is DFQATT, CDR2 SNEGSKA (reference sequence).

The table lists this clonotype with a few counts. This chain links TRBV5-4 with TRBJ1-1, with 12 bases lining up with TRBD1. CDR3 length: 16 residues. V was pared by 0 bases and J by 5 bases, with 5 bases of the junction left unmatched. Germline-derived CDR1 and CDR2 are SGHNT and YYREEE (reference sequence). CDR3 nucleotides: TGTGCCAGCAGCTTGGAGGGACAGGGGGCCCAAACTGAAGCTTTCTTT. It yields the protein CASSLEGQGAQTEAFF.